In this sample, the clone carrying this T cell receptor (beta chain) turned up once. Its antigen is not known. The data are from a study of T cell responses to AZD1222 COVID-19 vaccine. About the research overall: Pooling was applied to second doses at about 4 or about 12 weeks.

TCRdb's table, derived via immunoSEQ multiplex PCR, lists solely in-frame clones and lacks some. The profile shows about 78,000 clones, around four fifths of them singletons. The germline CDR1 and CDR2 sequences are LNHDA and SQIVND (reference sequence). V shed 3 bases and J shed 10 bases, with 15 bases lying between them. This CDR3 region has 13 residues. Whole-study results and caveats: Of the AZD1222 recipients, only 5 or 6 were seropositive at baseline. Most donors were white British and more were female, and clonal diversity was possibly underestimated.

This specimen was peripheral blood, taken on day 0 of AZD1222 vaccination. The chain links TRBV19 to TRBJ1-1, with TRBD1 as a possible D gene (6 bases). The source of this sequence is an adult in good health. The CDR3 loop is CASSIGGRGSAFF. The CDR3 DNA follows: TGTGCCAGTAGTATTGGGGGGCGCGGGTCAGCTTTCTTT.